The clone carrying this T cell receptor beta chain appeared a few times. As yet, its antigen is unknown. Unique molecular identifiers were present on cDNA, and template switching added a universal primer site. TCRdb recomputed calls from the 5' RACE reads with MiXCR, one row per CDR3 protein. The sample carries some 500,000 distinct CDR3 sequences, over 11% recorded once. This CDR3 is built from 11 residues. J was trimmed by 4 bases and V by 8 bases; bases with no gene match: 3. Germline V gene lookup returns CDR1 GTSNPN and CDR2 SVGIG (reference sequence). This record belongs to a study of identical twins. Study results and limitations: Models predicted less out-of-frame TCR alpha sharing in monozygotic twins than was found.

Separately, the same data were catalogued under a study of yellow fever vaccine responses in identical twins.

Sequencing used CD4+ T cells sorted from blood. The receptor comes from a woman aged 18-29 years in good health. The gene calls are TRBV30 and TRBJ2-7, with 9 bases matching TRBD1. The chain's CDR3 is CATGQGYEQYF. The CDR3 coding sequence is TGTGCCACTGGACAGGGGTACGAGCAGTACTTC.